This T cell receptor (beta chain) derives from a study of OX40 agonist ivuxolimab in advanced cancers. TCRdb's table, derived via immunoSEQ multiplex PCR, lists solely in-frame clones and lacks some. Of more than 50,000 clones listed, 65% to 90% were seen once; the top ten hold 0.55% to 0.6%. On this clone: Its cognate antigen is unknown.

Patients with a history of autoimmune disease or on systemic immunosuppression were excluded. V dropped 1 base and J dropped 4 bases, with 12 bases sitting between them. Germline CDR1 reads SGHDT; CDR2 reads YYEEEE. The CDR3 has 15 residues. Study results and limitations: Clonal expansion was seen in CD4+ and CD8+ blood T cells by week 6 at 0.1 to 3.0 mg/kg. Certain nonresponders additionally had low normalized T-cell clonal expansion. Expanded clones were, on average, more numerous in CD8+ T cells than in CD4+.

The rearrangement uses TRBV5-6 and TRBJ2-1; D is unresolved. The sequence was obtained from an adult with an advanced solid tumor such as melanoma, head and neck, liver or kidney cancer. The material sequenced was CD4+ or CD8+ T cells sorted from blood, taken in a trial of the OX40 agonist ivuxolimab. CDR3 sequence reads: CASSLTASGYNEQFF. As DNA, the CDR3 is TGTGCCAGCAGCTTGACCGCTAGTGGGTACAATGAGCAGTTCTTC.